The 27 T cell receptor beta chains given below trace back to one sample, sequenced in a study of beta chain features in type 1 diabetes. Overall study findings and caveats: Across all four CD4+ subsets, people with type 1 diabetes showed modestly shorter TCRB CDR3s.

Reverse transcribing all isolated RNA meant expressed TCRB transcripts were sequenced. Generated by immunoSEQ multiplex PCR, the TCRdb table keeps only in-frame clones and is missing some. The sample contains 550,000 to 850,000 clones, 10% to 15% of which appear only once. Their antigens remain unidentified. Sequencing input: naive CD4+ T cells from blood. These receptors were obtained from a man between 18 and 29 years old with type 1 diabetes.

This clone was recorded a few times. The CDR3, as DNA: TGCGCCAGCAGCTTCCTAGATGGGAACACCGGGGAGCTGTTTTTT. Its translation is CASSFLDGNTGELFF. The rearrangement joins TRBV5-1 to TRBJ2-2; D ambiguous. The length of the CDR3 is 15 residues. In germline, CDR1 is SGHRS, CDR2 YFSETQ. V was shortened by 2 bases and J by 1 base, with 9 bases between the two germline ends.

This rearrangement joins TRBV7-2 to TRBJ1-2, with unresolved D. Germline CDR1 and CDR2: SGHTA and FQGNSA. This CDR3 comprises 13 residues. Trimming pared 5 bases from V and 0 bases from J, leaving 7 bases between. The CDR3 protein is CASSPYTNYGYTF. Here the CDR3 DNA reads TGTGCCAGCAGCCCGTATACTAACTATGGCTACACCTTC.

This chain uses TRBV6-5 with TRBJ1-2; perhaps TRBD1 as D (5 bases). V was trimmed by 6 bases and J by 7 bases, leaving 18 bases between them. The CDR3 consists of 14 residues. Germline lookup yields CDR1 MNHEY and CDR2 SVGAGI. The CDR3 DNA reads TGTGCCAGCAGCCCCGCGGGGGGAACTGGTGGCTACACCTTC. It is translated as CASSPAGGTGGYTF.

This clone occurred a few times. The chain couples TRBV15 to TRBJ2-2; D is undetermined. The CDR3 totals 16 residues. V shed 2 bases and J shed 0 bases, with 10 bases lying between them. Germline CDR1 is LNHNV and CDR2 is YYDKDF (reference sequence). CDR3 region: CATSRRLPTNTGELFF. CDR3 coding DNA: TGTGCCACCAGCAGAAGGCTCCCGACGAACACCGGGGAGCTGTTTTTT.

This clone was seen more than once but under ten times. The identical CDR3 is also encoded by other nucleotide sequences in the sample. This chain connects TRBV18 to TRBJ1-2, with unresolved D. CDR1 is KGHSH, CDR2 LQKENI, per germline. CDR3 length: 14 amino acids. Deletions cut 0 bases from V and 0 bases from J, with 5 bases between. CDR3 DNA: TGTGCCAGCTCACCACCCTCCGCTAACTATGGCTACACCTTC. It yields the protein CASSPPSANYGYTF.

This chain joins TRBV28 and TRBJ1-6; 8 nucleotides agree with TRBD1. V dropped 6 bases and J dropped 8; count of bases not matched to a gene: 6. Germline-derived CDR1 and CDR2 are MDHEN and SYDVKM. This CDR3 is 14 amino acids long. CDR3 DNA sequence: TGTGCCAGCAGGACAGGGGAGTATGATTCACCCCTCCACTTT. This gives the protein CASRTGEYDSPLHF.

The chain recombines TRBV18 with TRBJ2-3; 12 bases are shared with TRBD2. Germline loops: CDR1 KGHSH, CDR2 LQKENI. With V trimmed by 0 bases and J by 4 bases, 5 bases remained unmatched. This CDR3 has 17 residues. The CDR3 DNA sequence: TGTGCCAGCTCACCACCGCAACTAGCGGGGGGATCAGATACGCAGTATTTT. Translation: CASSPPQLAGGSDTQYF.

This clone was observed a handful of times. The chain couples TRBV29-1 to TRBJ2-2; D is unclear. CDR1 is SQVTM and CDR2 is ANQGSEA in the germline V gene. The CDR3 covers 14 residues. The V and J ends lost 7 bases and 0 bases respectively, with 12 bases between them. CDR3 DNA sequence: TGCAGCGCCATCCCTAACGCGAACACCGGGGAGCTGTTTTTT. Translation gives CSAIPNANTGELFF.

The rearrangement links TRBV7-2 to TRBJ2-2, with D possibly being TRBD1 or TRBD2 (6 bases each). Germline CDR1 reads SGHTA; CDR2 reads FQGNSA. The CDR3 is 13 residues long. V was pared by 8 bases and J by 13 bases, with 20 bases between. CDR3 protein: CASEGGPNSALFF. CDR3 coding DNA: TGTGCCAGCGAGGGGGGCCCAAATTCCGCGCTGTTTTTT.

This clone has just a few counts. This rearrangement joins TRBV10-3 to TRBJ2-5; unclear D gene. The CDR3 sequence is 12 residues long. Germline-derived CDR1 and CDR2 are ENHRY and SYGVKD. V dropped 6 bases and J dropped 0 bases, with 5 bases sitting between them. The CDR3 is CAISFNQETQYF. The CDR3 DNA is TGTGCCATCAGCTTTAACCAAGAGACCCAGTACTTC.

The chain joins TRBV7-9 to TRBJ2-1, with 14 bases that match TRBD2. J gave up 5 bases and V 3 bases, and 12 bases lay outside the gene matches. CDR1 and CDR2 from the germline V gene are SEHNR and FQNEAQ (reference sequence). The CDR3 totals 19 residues. The CDR3 region is CASSFRPGLAGDRDNEQFF. As DNA, the CDR3 is TGTGCCAGCAGCTTCCGCCCGGGACTAGCGGGGGATCGGGACAATGAGCAGTTCTTC.

Of note for this clone: Other nucleotide sequences in the sample specify the same CDR3. The CDR3 is CASSGQGARNTEAFF. The CDR3 DNA sequence: TGTGCCAGCAGTGGACAGGGGGCAAGGAACACTGAAGCTTTCTTT. V is TRBV2 and J is TRBJ1-1; 10 bases align to TRBD1. The V segment lost 4 bases and the J segment 1 base; nucleotides outside the gene matches: 3. Germline CDR1 and CDR2: SNHLY and FYNNEI. The CDR3 consists of 15 residues.

This clone has a handful of counts. J is TRBJ2-2 and V is TRBV5-1; 10 bases are shared with TRBD1. The CDR3 is 15 residues long. V was clipped by 3 bases and J by 4 bases; unmatched bases: 3. Germline CDR1 is SGHRS and CDR2 is YFSETQ. The CDR3 protein is CASSSDRGPTGELFF. CDR3 sequence (DNA): TGCGCCAGCAGCTCTGACAGGGGGCCCACCGGGGAGCTGTTTTTT.

This clone came up a few times. The rearrangement uses TRBV5-4 and TRBJ2-1; 8 bases fit TRBD2. The CDR3 sequence is 14 residues long. V was clipped by 2 bases and J by 15 bases; unmatched bases: 13. CDR1 is SGHNT, CDR2 YYREEE, per germline (reference sequence). This chain's CDR3 is CASSFSGAGDTLFF. The DNA for the CDR3 is TGTGCCAGCAGCTTCAGTGGAGCGGGGGATACACTGTTCTTC.

This clone was counted between two and nine times. V is TRBV7-2 and J is TRBJ1-2; TRBD1 matches at 8 bases. The V segment lost 5 bases and the J segment 4 bases; nucleotides outside the gene matches: 6. Germline CDR1 SGHTA, CDR2 FQGNSA. This CDR3 has 14 amino acids. This CDR3 is CASSPGQVSYGYTF. The CDR3 nucleotides read TGTGCCAGCAGCCCGGGACAGGTCTCCTATGGCTACACCTTC.

The chain links TRBV19 to TRBJ2-1, with a tentative D call TRBD1 (5 bases). The CDR3 has 15 amino acids. Germline-derived CDR1 and CDR2 are LNHDA and SQIVND (reference sequence). V lost 3 bases and J 4 bases, leaving 13 bases between the germline ends. CDR3 region: CASSIIGRQYNEQFF. The CDR3 DNA sequence: TGTGCCAGTAGTATTATCGGCCGACAGTACAATGAGCAGTTCTTC.

This clone was seen a few times. V is TRBV7-2 and J is TRBJ2-5; D gene unclear. The CDR3 length is 13 residues. Trimming stripped 4 bases from V and 7 bases from J, with 13 bases between. Germline CDR1 and CDR2: SGHTA and FQGNSA. DNA for the CDR3: TGTGCCAGCAGCTCCCCGAACGAACCGACCCAGTACTTC. Translation: CASSSPNEPTQYF.

There are a few counts of this clone. V is TRBV4-1 and J is TRBJ2-2, with D tentatively TRBD1 (5 bases). Germline CDR1 is MGHRA and CDR2 is YSYEKL. V was shortened by 0 bases and J by 8 bases, with 10 bases between the two germline ends. CDR3 length equals 14 residues. The CDR3 here is CASSQDKGLGELFF. The CDR3 nucleotides are TGCGCCAGCAGCCAAGATAAGGGGCTAGGGGAGCTGTTTTTT.

The sample holds a few counts of this clone. The chain has TRBV10-1 and TRBJ2-7, with a tentative D call TRBD2 (6 bases). The CDR3 covers 16 residues. Germline V CDR1 and CDR2: WNHNN, SYGVQD (reference sequence). Trimming shortened V by 0 bases and J by 0 bases, and 12 bases separated the two germline ends. This CDR3 is CASSESGTFRSYEQYF. CDR3 bases: TGCGCCAGCAGTGAGTCGGGGACTTTCCGCTCCTACGAGCAGTACTTC.

This clone was seen a handful of times. This CDR3 reads CASSPQGAMNYGYTF. CDR3 sequence (DNA): TGTGCCAGCAGTCCCCAGGGGGCGATGAACTATGGCTACACCTTC. V gene TRBV27 combines with J gene TRBJ1-2; 8 positions agree with TRBD1. The CDR3 covers 15 residues. Trimming at V came to 5 bases and at J to 2 bases, leaving 7 bases not matched to a gene. CDR1 and CDR2 from the germline V gene are MNHEY and SMNVEV (reference sequence).

Worth noting for this clone: Within the sample, other DNA sequences also encode this same CDR3. As DNA, the CDR3 is TGCGCCAGCAGCTTGGGGACAGGGAATGAGCAGTTCTTC. This gives the protein CASSLGTGNEQFF. The chain recombines TRBV5-1 with TRBJ2-1; 8 nucleotides align to TRBD1. Germline lookup yields CDR1 SGHRS and CDR2 YFSETQ. The CDR3 is made up of 13 amino acids. J was trimmed by 7 bases and V by 0 bases; bases with no gene match: 0.

The chain is built from TRBV7-2 and TRBJ1-2, with TRBD1 as a possible D gene (6 bases). Trimming took off 5 bases at V and 2 bases at J, with 9 bases between the two ends. CDR1 is SGHTA, CDR2 FQGNSA, per germline. The CDR3 totals 13 residues. CDR3: CASSQGGNYGYTF. The CDR3 nucleotides are TGTGCCAGCAGCCAAGGGGGGAACTATGGCTACACCTTC.

This clone was detected only a few times. Distinct nucleotide sequences in the sample also encode this CDR3. The rearrangement uses TRBV29-1 and TRBJ2-6; D unresolved. CDR3 length equals 13 residues. From germline, CDR1 is SQVTM and CDR2 ANQGSEA. V lost 4 bases, J lost 2 bases, and 6 bases lay in between. The DNA of the CDR3 is TGCAGCGTTGTCAGAGCTGGGGCCAACGTCCTGACTTTC. Translating gives CSVVRAGANVLTF.

The chain combines TRBV19 with TRBJ1-2; no firm D call. Trimming took 6 bases from V and 4 from J, leaving 12 bases between them. CDR1 is LNHDA, CDR2 SQIVND, per germline (reference sequence). This CDR3 has 13 amino acids. CDR3 nucleotides: TGTGCCAGTAGCATGGGCCTTCTCTATGGCTACACCTTC. Amino acid sequence: CASSMGLLYGYTF.

The table lists this clone with a few counts. This sequence joins TRBV11-2 and TRBJ2-2; TRBD1 agrees at 8 bases. Germline values: CDR1 SGHAT, CDR2 FQNNGV. Trimming removed 4 bases from V and 3 bases from J; junction bases left unmatched: 16. This CDR3 has 19 amino acids. The CDR3 DNA follows: TGTGCCAGCAGCTCCCGGCACGAGTGGGGACAGGTTCACACCGGGGAGCTGTTTTTT. Its translation is CASSSRHEWGQVHTGELFF.

This clone was seen only a few times. The rearrangement links TRBV19 to TRBJ1-1, with 7 bases fitting TRBD1. Trimming cost V 5 bases and J 2 bases; bases outside gene matches: 14. This CDR3 has 17 residues. Germline assignment: CDR1 LNHDA and CDR2 SQIVND (reference sequence). The DNA for the CDR3 is TGTGCCAGTAGTCCAACACCGGGACAGCAAGGAAACACTGAAGCTTTCTTT. This translates into CASSPTPGQQGNTEAFF.

This clone turned up a few times. The chain recombines TRBV13 with TRBJ2-7; D remains ambiguous. The CDR3 length is 11 residues. Looked up from germline, CDR1 is PRHDT and CDR2 is FYEKMQ (reference sequence). Between the trimmed V and J ends, which lost 3 bases and 8 bases, there was a span of 8 bases. CDR3: CASSLLDKQYF. As DNA, the CDR3 is TGTGCCAGCAGCTTGTTGGATAAGCAGTACTTC.